The clone carrying this T cell receptor beta chain was recorded many times. The target antigen is unknown. The CDR3 extends over 14 amino acids. V gave up 4 bases and J gave up 3 bases, with 9 bases separating them. The germline V gene has CDR1 MNHNS and CDR2 SASEGT. A single record per CDR3 protein comes from TCRdb applying MiXCR to the 5' RACE reads. The sample holds roughly 150,000 distinct CDR3 sequences, roughly 3.2% seen once. This sample was taken from a study of identical twins. Study-level points and caveats: Reduced insertions were recorded for abundant cord blood beta clonotypes, with no such pattern in memory repertoires. Sharing of beta out-of-frame sequences by twins showed a weaker excess.

V is TRBV6-1 and J is TRBJ2-2; D unclear. The sample comprised memory T cells sorted from blood. The receptor's source is a man between 18 and 35 years old in good health. The CDR3 DNA is TGTGCCAGCAGTGCACACAGATACACCGGGGAGCTGTTTTTT. Amino acid sequence: CASSAHRYTGELFF.